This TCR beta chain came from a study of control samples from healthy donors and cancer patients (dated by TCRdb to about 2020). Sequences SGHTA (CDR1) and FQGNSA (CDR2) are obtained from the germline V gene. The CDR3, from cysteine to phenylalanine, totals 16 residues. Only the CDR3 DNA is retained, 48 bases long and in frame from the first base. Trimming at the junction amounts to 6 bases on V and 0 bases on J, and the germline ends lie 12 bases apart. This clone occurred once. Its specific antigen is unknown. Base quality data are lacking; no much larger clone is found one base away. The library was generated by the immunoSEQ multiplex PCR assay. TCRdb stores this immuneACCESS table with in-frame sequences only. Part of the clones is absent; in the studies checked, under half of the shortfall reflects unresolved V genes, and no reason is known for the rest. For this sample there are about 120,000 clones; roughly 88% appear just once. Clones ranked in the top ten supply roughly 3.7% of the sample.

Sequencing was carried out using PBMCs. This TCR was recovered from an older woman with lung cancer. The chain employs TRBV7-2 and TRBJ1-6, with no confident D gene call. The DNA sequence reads TGTGCCAGCAGTTGGAGAGCGAGCTCCTATAATTCACCCCTCCACTTT. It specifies CASSWRASSYNSPLHF.